The present T cell receptor (beta chain) was sequenced within a study of response to subunit inactivated influenza vaccine (dated by TCRdb to the late 2010s). For the study in its entirety: To follow how T cells responded to a trivalent subunit inactivated influenza vaccine, the researchers relied on deep quantitative profiling of the T cell receptor repertoire. Beyond this particular receptor, the publication reports: The authors proposed that each seasonal influenza vaccination may bring in only a limited number of new T cells.

The library was built by means of RT-PCR. Reads for this sample came from an Illumina HiSeq 2500. Through fastp at Q25 and MiXCR, TCRdb rebuilt clones from the public reads, retaining in-frame beta chains. Every CDR3 protein is listed once, alongside the most common genes and DNA of its rows. In this sample the table shows 400,000 to 550,000 distinct CDR3 sequences, about 25% of which occur a single time. The ten largest make up 1.5% to 2% of the sample. The cysteine opens and the phenylalanine closes a CDR3 of 18 amino acids. Only CDR3 DNA is held: 54 bases, read in frame from base 1. V and J are trimmed by 2 bases and 5 bases, and the gene matches miss 14 bases of the junction. This clonotype was observed a handful of times. Its cognate antigen has yet to be identified. No much larger clone is present one base from it, and per-base qualities are unavailable.

Here the chain combines TRBV12-3 or TRBV12-4 and TRBJ2-3; a stretch of 9 junction bases matches TRBD2. The sequence came from a middle-aged man who received an inactivated influenza vaccine. Donor details come from another sample of the same person, matched by shared clones. The sequences come from CD4+ T cells sorted from PBMCs, collected roughly 5 days after vaccination. The CDR3 corresponds to CASSLRGLRGREGDTQYF. The sequenced DNA is TGTGCCAGCAGTTTACGGGGCCTCCGCGGGAGGGAAGGAGATACGCAGTATTTT.